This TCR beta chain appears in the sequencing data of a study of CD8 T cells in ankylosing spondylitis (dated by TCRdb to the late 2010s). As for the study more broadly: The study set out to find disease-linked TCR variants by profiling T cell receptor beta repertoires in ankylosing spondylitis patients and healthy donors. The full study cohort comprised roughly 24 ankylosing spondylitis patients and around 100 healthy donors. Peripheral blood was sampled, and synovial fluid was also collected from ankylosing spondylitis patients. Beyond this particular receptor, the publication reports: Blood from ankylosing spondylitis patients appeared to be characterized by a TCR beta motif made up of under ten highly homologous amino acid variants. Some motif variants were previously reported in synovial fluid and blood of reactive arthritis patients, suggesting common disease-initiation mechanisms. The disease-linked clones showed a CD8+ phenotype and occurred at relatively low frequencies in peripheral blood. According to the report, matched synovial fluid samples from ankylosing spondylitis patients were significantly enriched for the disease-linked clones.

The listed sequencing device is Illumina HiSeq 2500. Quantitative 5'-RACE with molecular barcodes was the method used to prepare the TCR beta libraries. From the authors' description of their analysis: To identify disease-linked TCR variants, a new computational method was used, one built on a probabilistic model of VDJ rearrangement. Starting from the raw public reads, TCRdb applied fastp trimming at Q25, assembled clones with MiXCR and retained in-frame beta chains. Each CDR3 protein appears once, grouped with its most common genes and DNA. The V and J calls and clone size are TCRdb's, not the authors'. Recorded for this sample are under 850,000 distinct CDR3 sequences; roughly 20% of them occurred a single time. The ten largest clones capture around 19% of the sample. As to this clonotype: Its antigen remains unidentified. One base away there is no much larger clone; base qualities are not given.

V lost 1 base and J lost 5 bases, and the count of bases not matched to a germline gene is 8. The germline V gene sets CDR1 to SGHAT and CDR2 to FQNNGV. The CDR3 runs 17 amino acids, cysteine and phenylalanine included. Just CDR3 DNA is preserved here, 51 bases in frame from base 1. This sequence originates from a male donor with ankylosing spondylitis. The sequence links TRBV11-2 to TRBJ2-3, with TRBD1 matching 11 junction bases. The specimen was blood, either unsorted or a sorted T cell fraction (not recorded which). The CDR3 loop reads CASSLVGGTGGEDTQYF. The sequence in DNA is TGTGCCAGCAGCTTAGTCGGAGGGACAGGGGGAGAAGATACGCAGTATTTT.